This T cell receptor beta chain was sequenced in a study of cytomegalovirus exposure and HLA in healthy donors. In germline, CDR1 is MGHDK, CDR2 SYGVNS. The junction had 4 bases not matched to a gene; V was cut back by 2 bases and J by 1 base. The CDR3 spans 16 residues. Notes on this clone: Its antigen remains unidentified.

General study results and limits: In vitro experiments confirmed that a few CMV-associated chains were specific for CMV antigens. Cytomegalovirus-associated TCR beta chains were listed, numbering some 170.

In the PCR, 60 Vbeta and 13 Jbeta primers were used. Clones were read by immunoSEQ multiplex PCR, and TCRdb kept only the in-frame ones, dropping some. The sample shows about 110,000 clones, roughly 80% of them seen only once. The chain combines TRBV25-1 with TRBJ1-3, with 8 bases that match TRBD1. The source of this sequence is a young man in good health and CMV-seropositive. Sequencing input: PBMCs. CDR3 sequence: CASSEPGQGSGNTIYF. Here the CDR3 DNA reads TGTGCCAGCAGTGAACCCGGACAGGGTTCTGGAAACACCATATATTTT.